These 10 T cell receptor beta chains were sequenced from one sample in a study of blood T cell repertoires in COVID-19. This table comes from immunoSEQ multiplex PCR, and its TCRdb copy is limited to in-frame clones, with some not included. The sample consists of under 200,000 clones, about four fifths of them appearing once. The material sequenced was peripheral blood. These receptors all come from a man between 65 and 85 years old with active or convalescent COVID-19.

The rearrangement uses TRBV12-3 or TRBV12-4 and TRBJ1-5; 7 bases fit TRBD1. The CDR3 is 13 residues long. J gave up 4 bases and V 3 bases, and 0 bases lay outside the gene matches. CDR3 in amino acids: CASSLDRNQPQHF. CDR3 nucleotides: TGTGCCAGCAGTTTGGACAGGAATCAGCCCCAGCATTTT.

CDR3 in amino acids: CASSYTGTNQPQHF. The CDR3 nucleotides read TGTGCCAGCAGTTACACAGGGACCAATCAGCCCCAGCATTTT. This rearrangement joins TRBV6-2 or TRBV6-3 to TRBJ1-5, with D perhaps matching TRBD1 (6 bases). The germline gives CDR1 MNHEY, CDR2 SVGEGT. This CDR3 is built from 14 residues. V shed 2 bases and J shed 3 bases, with 8 bases lying between them.

V and J are TRBV7-2 and TRBJ2-1, with 9 bases identical to TRBD1. This CDR3 is built from 16 residues. J was trimmed by 6 bases and V by 8 bases; bases with no gene match: 14. Germline values: CDR1 SGHTA, CDR2 FQGNSA. The chain's CDR3 is CASLSPWGTGTNEQFF. The CDR3 DNA follows: TGTGCCAGCCTATCCCCATGGGGGACAGGGACCAATGAGCAGTTCTTC.

The V call is TRBV2, the J call TRBJ2-2; TRBD2 aligns across 11 bases. This CDR3 is 16 amino acids long. Germline CDR1 reads SNHLY; CDR2 reads FYNNEI. V was pared by 7 bases and J by 7 bases, with 11 bases of the junction left unmatched. The CDR3 region has the DNA TGTGCCAGCAACCCGGGACTAGCGGATGGAGGCGGGGAGCTGTTTTTT. Amino acid sequence: CASNPGLADGGGELFF.

The chain joins TRBV7-2 to TRBJ2-1; perhaps TRBD2 as D (6 bases). Per the germline V gene, CDR1 is SGHTA and CDR2 is FQGNSA. This CDR3 contains 15 residues. The V end was cut by 3 bases, the J end by 0 bases, with 9 bases between. The CDR3 region is CASSFRGTSYNEQFF. The CDR3 DNA reads as TGTGCCAGCAGCTTCCGGGGGACCTCCTACAATGAGCAGTTCTTC.

This clone has just one count. The CDR3 DNA reads TGTGCCACCAGCGCGGGGCAGAAGGGAGCTGGTGAGCAGTACTTC. Translation gives CATSAGQKGAGEQYF. J is TRBJ2-7 and V is TRBV19; D possibly corresponds to TRBD2 (6 bases). The germline gives CDR1 LNHDA, CDR2 SQIVND (reference sequence). With 10 bases removed from V and 7 bases from J, the gap between germline ends came to 26 bases. The CDR3 loop spans 15 amino acids. The variable domain in full, with the rest retrieved from reference TRBV19 and TRBJ2-7, is DGGITQSPKYLFRKEGQNVTLSCEQNLNHDAMYWYRQDPGQGLRLIYYSQIVNDFQKGDIAEGYSVSREKKESFPLTVTSAQKNPTAFYLCATSAGQKGAGEQYFGPGTRLTVT.

The CDR3 DNA is TGTGCCAGCAGCTACAAGGACAGCCTCCTCGGGTACGAGCAGTACTTC. Translation: CASSYKDSLLGYEQYF. The V call is TRBV28, the J call TRBJ2-7, with TRBD1 as a possible D gene (6 bases). Germline CDR1 is MDHEN and CDR2 is SYDVKM. This CDR3 has 16 residues. Trimming removed 6 bases from V and 4 bases from J, with 22 bases in between.

J is TRBJ1-1 and V is TRBV7-8; D is undetermined. The V gene lost 6 bases and the J gene lost 0 bases, with 11 bases spanning the gap. This CDR3 is 14 amino acids long. Germline values: CDR1 SGHVS, CDR2 FQNEAQ. The CDR3 sequence: CASRDGLMNTEAFF. CDR3 sequence (DNA): TGTGCCAGCAGAGACGGGTTAATGAACACTGAAGCTTTCTTT.

This rearrangement joins TRBV7-9 to TRBJ2-3; 7 bases are shared with TRBD1. CDR1 and CDR2 from the germline V gene are SEHNR and FQNEAQ (reference sequence). This CDR3 is 17 amino acids long. V was pared by 1 base and J by 3 bases, with 10 bases of the junction left unmatched. The CDR3 DNA reads as TGTGCCAGCAGCTTAGGGCAGGGGGATGGTCGAACAGATACGCAGTATTTT. Translation gives CASSLGQGDGRTDTQYF.

This chain uses TRBV4-1 with TRBJ2-5; 8 bases line up with TRBD2. The V gene's germline CDR1 is MGHRA and CDR2 YSYEKL. The CDR3 contains 16 residues. With V trimmed by 3 bases and J by 2 bases, 8 bases remained unmatched. The CDR3 DNA reads as TGCGCCAGCAGCCAGTGGGGGACTAGAGGACAAGAGACCCAGTACTTC. As protein: CASSQWGTRGQETQYF.